This entry lists 30 T cell receptor beta chains sequenced from one sample in a study of radiotherapy plus CTLA-4 blockade in lung cancer. Using immunoSEQ multiplex PCR, the repertoire was profiled, and TCRdb retains in-frame clones only, with some absent. The table shows over 60,000 clones, with around nine tenths occurring only once. Specimen: peripheral blood, collected from a patient treated with radiotherapy plus ipilimumab. These receptors were collected from a human donor with non-small cell lung cancer who had stable disease on radiotherapy plus ipilimumab.

This sequence joins TRBV2 and TRBJ1-1; D is ambiguous. Between the trimmed V and J ends, which lost 4 bases and 1 base, there was a span of 10 bases. The CDR3 runs to 14 residues. Per germline, CDR1 SNHLY and CDR2 FYNNEI. The CDR3 loop reads CASSGPLPNTEAFF. CDR3 nucleotide sequence: TGTGCCAGCAGTGGCCCCCTACCGAACACTGAAGCTTTCTTT.

The chain combines TRBV28 with TRBJ2-5, with TRBD1 matching over 12 bases. The CDR3 is made up of 15 amino acids. Trimming at V came to 6 bases and at J to 5 bases, leaving 7 bases not matched to a gene. CDR1 MDHEN and CDR2 SYDVKM come from the germline V gene. The CDR3 DNA reads as TGTGCCAGCAGACGGGACAGGGGGCGCGGGGAGACCCAGTACTTC. Encoded protein: CASRRDRGRGETQYF. Based on the CDR3 plus reference TRBV28 and TRBJ2-5, the full variable domain is DVKVTQSSRYLVKRTGEKVFLECVQDMDHENMFWYRQDPGLGLRLIYFSYDVKMKEKGDIPEGYSVSREKKERFSLILESASTNQTSMYLCASRRDRGRGETQYFGPGTRLLVL.

This chain uses TRBV7-2 with TRBJ2-7; the D call may be TRBD1 or TRBD2 (5 bases each). The CDR3 is made up of 15 amino acids. From germline, CDR1 is SGHTA and CDR2 FQGNSA. V lost 1 base and J lost 6, with 16 bases in between. The CDR3 reads CASSLEVRGVGEQYF. The DNA for the CDR3 is TGTGCCAGCAGCTTAGAAGTAAGGGGAGTTGGCGAGCAGTACTTC.

The chain links TRBV6-1 to TRBJ1-5, with D uncertain. Germline V lookup: CDR1 MNHNS, CDR2 SASEGT. V was pared by 2 bases and J by 0 bases, with 17 bases between. This CDR3 spans 18 amino acids. CDR3 region: CASSEREQILNSNQPQHF. CDR3 DNA sequence: TGTGCCAGCAGTGAAAGGGAACAGATTCTAAATAGCAATCAGCCCCAGCATTTT.

The genes are TRBV11-3 and TRBJ2-7, with D maybe TRBD1 (6 bases). Looked up from germline, CDR1 is SGHNT and CDR2 is YENEEA. This CDR3 is 12 amino acids long. V gave up 4 bases and J gave up 6 bases, with 10 bases separating them. CDR3 in amino acids: CASSSTGFEQYF. The DNA for the CDR3 is TGTGCCAGCAGCTCCACAGGGTTCGAGCAGTACTTC.

This clone occurred once. The chain uses TRBV27 and TRBJ1-5, with a weak D call TRBD1 (5 bases). The CDR3 totals 14 residues. Germline values: CDR1 MNHEY, CDR2 SMNVEV (reference sequence). Between the trimmed V and J ends, which lost 2 bases and 3 bases, there was a span of 8 bases. The CDR3 region has the DNA TGTGCCAGCAGTTTACCGGGGGACAATCAGCCCCAGCATTTT. Protein product: CASSLPGDNQPQHF.

The chain carries TRBV19 and TRBJ2-2; D unresolved. V lost 9 bases to trimming and J lost 1 base, with 3 bases between them. This CDR3 is built from 11 residues. The germline gives CDR1 LNHDA, CDR2 SQIVND (reference sequence). CDR3: CASRNTGELFF. CDR3 nucleotide sequence: TGTGCCAGCAGGAACACCGGGGAGCTGTTTTTT.

V usage is TRBV9 and J usage is TRBJ2-7, with D possibly TRBD2 on 6 matching bases. CDR3 size: 13 residues. Trimming pared 6 bases from V and 6 bases from J, leaving 16 bases between. The germline CDR1 and CDR2 sequences are SGDLS and YYNGEE. DNA of the CDR3: TGTGCCAGCAACGTGGGGGGTTCAAGCGAGCAGTACTTC. Translating it yields CASNVGGSSEQYF. The complete variable domain, with remaining parts taken from reference TRBV9 and TRBJ2-7, reads DSGVTQTPKHLITATGQRVTLRCSPRSGDLSVYWYQQSLDQGLQFLIQYYNGEERAKGNILERFSAQQFPDLHSELNLSSLELGDSALYFCASNVGGSSEQYFGPGTRLTVT.

This chain links TRBV28 with TRBJ2-7; 8 nucleotides line up with TRBD1. The CDR3 loop spans 13 amino acids. V lost 6 bases, J lost 6 bases, and 7 bases stayed unmatched. Germline CDR1 and CDR2: MDHEN and SYDVKM. CDR3 residues: CASRADRAGEQYF. CDR3 bases: TGTGCCAGCAGGGCGGACAGGGCAGGCGAGCAGTACTTC.

The rearrangement links TRBV9 to TRBJ2-2, with TRBD1 matching over 9 bases. Germline V gives CDR1 SGDLS, CDR2 YYNGEE. The CDR3 has 17 amino acids. J gave up 5 bases and V 3 bases, and 11 bases lay outside the gene matches. In nucleotides, the CDR3 is TGTGCCAGCAGCGCGTTCCCGGGACAGGGCTTAACCGGGGAGCTGTTTTTT. This encodes CASSAFPGQGLTGELFF.

This sequence joins TRBV7-9 and TRBJ1-2; the D is unclear. Germline V gene sequence: CDR1 SEHNR, CDR2 FQNEAQ (reference sequence). This CDR3 contains 12 residues. V was trimmed by 0 bases and J by 7 bases, leaving 6 bases between them. CDR3: CASSLAGPGYTF. DNA of the CDR3: TGTGCCAGCAGCTTAGCAGGGCCTGGCTACACCTTC.

This chain connects TRBV7-2 to TRBJ2-3; 8 nucleotides agree with TRBD2. Germline V gene lookup returns CDR1 SGHTA and CDR2 FQGNSA. Trimming at V came to 1 base and at J to 4 bases, leaving 4 bases not matched to a gene. This CDR3 has 15 residues. For the CDR3, the DNA is TGTGCCAGCAGCTTAGAGGCGGGGGGCTCAGATACGCAGTATTTT. Protein sequence: CASSLEAGGSDTQYF.

The chain has TRBV4-1 and TRBJ1-2; D might be TRBD1 (6 bases). Germline-derived CDR1 and CDR2 are MGHRA and YSYEKL. This CDR3 has 16 amino acids. Between the trimmed V and J ends, which lost 4 bases and 5 bases, there was a span of 20 bases. The CDR3 is CASSPEGPDRKYGYTF. CDR3 DNA: TGCGCCAGCAGCCCGGAGGGGCCCGACAGGAAATATGGCTACACCTTC.

This clone was observed a handful of times. V and J are TRBV18 and TRBJ1-4; unclear D gene. The CDR3 contains 14 residues. The germline V and J ends were trimmed by 2 bases and 8 bases, with 12 bases remaining between them. Germline CDR1 KGHSH, CDR2 LQKENI. In DNA form, the CDR3 reads TGTGCCAGCTCACCATCCGGGCGAGGGGAAAAACTGTTTTTT. Translating it yields CASSPSGRGEKLFF.

The chain carries TRBV28 and TRBJ1-2; D is unclear. This CDR3 is built from 14 residues. Per germline, CDR1 MDHEN and CDR2 SYDVKM. V shed 8 bases and J shed 4 bases, with 17 bases lying between them. The CDR3 protein is CASGSADRSYGYTF. In nucleotides, the CDR3 is TGTGCCAGCGGCTCTGCGGATCGCTCCTATGGCTACACCTTC.

The chain joins TRBV18 to TRBJ1-2; the D is unclear. Trimming left V 3 bases short and J 0 bases short, with 17 bases between. The germline gives CDR1 KGHSH, CDR2 LQKENI. The CDR3 consists of 17 residues. CDR3 loop: CASSPTLSETTNYGYTF. In DNA, the CDR3 is TGTGCCAGCTCACCTACCCTGTCGGAGACAACTAACTATGGCTACACCTTC.

This chain connects TRBV7-6 to TRBJ2-3, with 9 bases aligning to TRBD2. CDR1 and CDR2 (germline): SGHVS, FNYEAQ. V shed 1 base, J shed 4 bases, and the junction held 6 bases outside the gene matches. This CDR3 has 16 residues. CDR3 residues: CASSLGLRGGPDTQYF. The CDR3 DNA follows: TGTGCCAGCAGCTTAGGATTGCGGGGGGGCCCAGATACGCAGTATTTT.

V and J are TRBV7-2 and TRBJ1-3, with no clear D. Trimming pared 2 bases from V and 0 bases from J, leaving 11 bases between. This CDR3 has 16 amino acids. Germline V gives CDR1 SGHTA, CDR2 FQGNSA. The CDR3, as DNA: TGTGCCAGCAGCTTAACCCGAGCCAGCTCTGGAAACACCATATATTTT. Protein product: CASSLTRASSGNTIYF. Using reference TRBV7-2 and TRBJ1-3 for the parts outside the CDR3, the full variable domain is GAGVSQSPSNKVTEKGKDVELRCDPISGHTALYWYRQSLGQGLEFLIYFQGNSAPDKSGLPSDRFSAERTGGSVSTLTIQRTQQEDSAVYLCASSLTRASSGNTIYFGEGSWLTVV.

The chain is built from TRBV7-9 and TRBJ2-3, with 13 positions matching TRBD2. Germline-derived CDR1 and CDR2 are SEHNR and FQNEAQ (reference sequence). The CDR3 extends over 17 amino acids. With 4 bases clipped from V and 2 bases from J, the junction kept 6 bases outside the gene matches. CDR3 protein: CASSSRLAGGPTDTQYF. CDR3 DNA sequence: TGTGCCAGCAGCTCCCGACTAGCGGGAGGACCCACAGATACGCAGTATTTT.

The V and J genes are TRBV27 and TRBJ1-4, with a tentative D call TRBD1 (5 bases). This CDR3 comprises 15 residues. V gave up 2 bases and J gave up 7 bases, with 14 bases separating them. Germline CDR1 and CDR2: MNHEY and SMNVEV (reference sequence). In DNA form, the CDR3 reads TGTGCCAGCAGTTTAGCCGGCCCCGGGGCTGAAAAACTGTTTTTT. Its protein product is CASSLAGPGAEKLFF.

The rearrangement joins TRBV28 to TRBJ1-5; the D gene is possibly TRBD1 (6 bases). Looked up from germline, CDR1 is MDHEN and CDR2 is SYDVKM. The germline V and J ends were trimmed by 2 bases and 0 bases, with 8 bases remaining between them. This CDR3 contains 15 residues. The CDR3 DNA is TGTGCCAGCAGTTTAGTACAGGGTAGCAATCAGCCCCAGCATTTT. It is translated as CASSLVQGSNQPQHF.

The chain combines TRBV6-1 with TRBJ1-5, with D uncertain. V was shortened by 0 bases and J by 4 bases, with 7 bases between the two germline ends. The CDR3 spans 14 residues. Germline lookup yields CDR1 MNHNS and CDR2 SASEGT. DNA of the CDR3: TGTGCCAGCAGTGAAGCGGCCAAAAATCAGCCCCAGCATTTT. Protein: CASSEAAKNQPQHF.

This chain connects TRBV6-5 to TRBJ2-7; D is uncertain. Per the germline V gene, CDR1 is MNHEY and CDR2 is SVGAGI. CDR3 size: 15 residues. Trimming removed 3 bases at V and 2 bases at J, with 14 bases between. The DNA of the CDR3 is TGTGCCAGCAGTTATGAGGCATCGGGTGCCTACGAGCAGTACTTC. Translating it yields CASSYEASGAYEQYF.

This rearrangement joins TRBV11-2 to TRBJ1-2, with D unresolved. Trimming took off 5 bases at V and 0 bases at J, with 22 bases between the two ends. CDR1 SGHAT and CDR2 FQNNGV come from the germline V gene. The CDR3 sequence is 18 residues long. Here the CDR3 reads CASSPPVRGERTNYGYTF. The CDR3 DNA follows: TGTGCCAGCAGCCCCCCTGTGCGGGGTGAAAGAACTAACTATGGCTACACCTTC.

V is TRBV2 and J is TRBJ2-6, with D possibly matching TRBD1 (6 bases). Germline V gene sequence: CDR1 SNHLY, CDR2 FYNNEI. Trimming removed 2 bases at V and 0 bases at J, with 8 bases between. The CDR3 extends over 16 amino acids. CDR3 nucleotides: TGTGCCAGCAGTGAAAACAGGGACTCTGGGGCCAACGTCCTGACTTTC. This sequence encodes CASSENRDSGANVLTF. Full variable domain (rest looked up from reference TRBV2 and TRBJ2-6): EPEVTQTPSHQVTQMGQEVILRCVPISNHLYFYWYRQILGQKVEFLVSFYNNEISEKSEIFDDQFSVERPDGSNFTLKIRSTKLEDSAMYFCASSENRDSGANVLTFGAGSRLTVL.

This clone occurred once. V and J are TRBV6-5 and TRBJ1-2; D ambiguous. The CDR3 consists of 14 residues. Germline CDR1 MNHEY, CDR2 SVGAGI. V dropped 0 bases and J dropped 4 bases, with 9 bases sitting between them. The CDR3 region is CASSYSKGLYGYTF. In nucleotides, the CDR3 is TGTGCCAGCAGTTACTCGAAGGGTCTCTATGGCTACACCTTC.

CDR3 residues: CASSLFLKNYGYTF. CDR3 coding DNA: TGTGCCAGCAGTTTATTCCTCAAGAACTATGGCTACACCTTC. This rearrangement joins TRBV28 to TRBJ1-2; no reliable D call. The CDR3 covers 14 residues. From germline, CDR1 is MDHEN and CDR2 SYDVKM. V lost 1 base, J lost 2 bases, and 8 bases lay in between.

CDR3 sequence (DNA): TGTGCCAGCAGTTCAGACCCGGTCGGGGGCTACACCTTC. It translates to CASSSDPVGGYTF. The genes are TRBV11-2 and TRBJ1-2; no clear D gene. The CDR3 covers 13 residues. The V and J ends lost 6 bases and 8 bases respectively, with 16 bases between them. Germline CDR1 and CDR2: SGHAT and FQNNGV.

The chain carries TRBV5-1 and TRBJ1-2, with D tentatively TRBD1 (5 bases). CDR1 is SGHRS and CDR2 is YFSETQ in the germline V gene. The CDR3 spans 16 residues. V was clipped by 0 bases and J by 6 bases, with 18 bases between them. CDR3 loop: CASSLVEGTGGNGYTF. In nucleotides, the CDR3 is TGCGCCAGCAGCTTGGTCGAGGGGACGGGAGGAAATGGCTACACCTTC. Using reference TRBV5-1 and TRBJ1-2 for the parts outside the CDR3, the full variable domain is KAGVTQTPRYLIKTRGQQVTLSCSPISGHRSVSWYQQTPGQGLQFLFEYFSETQRNKGNFPGRFSGRQFSNSRSEMNVSTLELGDSALYLCASSLVEGTGGNGYTFGSGTRLTVV.

The chain recombines TRBV9 with TRBJ2-3; maybe TRBD2 (5 bases). Trimming left V 3 bases short and J 1 base short, with 12 bases between. The CDR3 has 15 residues. The germline V gene encodes CDR1 SGDLS and CDR2 YYNGEE. The CDR3 DNA sequence: TGTGCCAGCAGCGCCGAGGGTCCGGGCACAGATACGCAGTATTTT. This encodes CASSAEGPGTDTQYF.